The 15 T cell receptor beta chains listed next were all sequenced from one sample in a study of blood T cell repertoires in COVID-19. Libraries were prepared by immunoSEQ multiplex PCR; TCRdb keeps only in-frame clonotypes and omits some of them. The sample consists of about 200,000 clones, more than 65% of them appearing once. The material sequenced was peripheral blood. Receptors originate from a human donor in a cohort sampled during active COVID-19.

The chain recombines TRBV10-3 with TRBJ2-7; D gene ambiguous. Germline V gene sequence: CDR1 ENHRY, CDR2 SYGVKD. CDR3 length: 14 residues. The V end was cut by 7 bases, the J end by 0 bases, with 13 bases between. In DNA form, the CDR3 reads TGTGCCATCAATTTCCGGCCTAGCTCCTACGAGCAGTACTTC. The encoded protein is CAINFRPSSYEQYF.

V and J are TRBV2 and TRBJ2-6; D is possibly TRBD1 (6 bases). Deletions cut 6 bases from V and 3 bases from J, with 15 bases between. The CDR3 totals 16 residues. Germline V gives CDR1 SNHLY, CDR2 FYNNEI. The CDR3 sequence: CASRGTYRVGANVLTF. The CDR3 nucleotides read TGTGCCAGCAGGGGGACATACAGGGTTGGGGCCAACGTCCTGACTTTC.

The chain links TRBV5-4 to TRBJ2-1; TRBD2 agrees at 8 bases. Germline V lookup: CDR1 SGHNT, CDR2 YYREEE (reference sequence). Trimming removed 4 bases from V and 7 bases from J; junction bases left unmatched: 13. The CDR3 is 16 amino acids. CDR3 nucleotides: TGTGCCAGCAGCCCGTCCTTGGGGACTAGAAATAATGAGCAGTTCTTC. Encoded protein: CASSPSLGTRNNEQFF.

V and J are TRBV28 and TRBJ2-7; D remains ambiguous. The CDR3 runs 13 residues. V was shortened by 6 bases and J by 4 bases, with 13 bases between the two germline ends. CDR1 and CDR2 from the germline V gene are MDHEN and SYDVKM. CDR3 residues: CASSPPGLYEQYF. The CDR3 DNA reads as TGTGCCAGCAGCCCTCCAGGTTTATACGAGCAGTACTTC.

The rearrangement uses TRBV6-6 and TRBJ2-4; the match to TRBD2 covers 10 bases. The CDR3 totals 17 residues. CDR1 is MNHNY and CDR2 is SVGAGI in the germline V gene (reference sequence). The V gene end was trimmed by 5 bases and the J gene end by 1 base; junction bases not matched to a gene: 8. The CDR3 protein is CASSPLAGFLAKNIQYF. CDR3 bases: TGTGCCAGCAGTCCACTAGCGGGGTTCCTGGCCAAAAACATTCAGTACTTC.

The rearrangement links TRBV19 to TRBJ2-3; 11 nucleotides align to TRBD2. From germline, CDR1 is LNHDA and CDR2 SQIVND (reference sequence). V lost 0 bases to trimming and J lost 0 bases; unmatched junction nucleotides: 5. The CDR3 consists of 18 residues. The CDR3 is CASSIDLGTSGSTDTQYF. The CDR3 region has the DNA TGTGCCAGTAGTATAGATCTGGGGACTAGCGGTAGCACAGATACGCAGTATTTT.

The J gene is TRBJ1-5, the V gene TRBV5-6; D remains ambiguous. V lost 1 base and J 0 bases, leaving 8 bases between the germline ends. Germline V gene sequence: CDR1 SGHDT, CDR2 YYEEEE. The CDR3 is 15 amino acids. The CDR3, as DNA: TGTGCCAGCAGCTTGATGAGGGTTAGCAATCAGCCCCAGCATTTT. Its translation: CASSLMRVSNQPQHF.

The CDR3 DNA follows: TGCGCCAGCAGCTTGGCTCCGCAGGGGCTCTCTGGAAACACCATATATTTT. It specifies CASSLAPQGLSGNTIYF. The V gene is TRBV5-1, the J gene TRBJ1-3; D may be TRBD1 (6 bases). The CDR3 contains 17 residues. Per the germline V gene, CDR1 is SGHRS and CDR2 is YFSETQ. V gave up 0 bases and J gave up 0 bases, with 13 bases separating them.

This clone was recorded only once. This chain joins TRBV5-6 and TRBJ2-7; 9 bases are a match to TRBD2. CDR3 size: 16 residues. Germline assignment: CDR1 SGHDT and CDR2 YYEEEE. V lost 0 bases to trimming and J lost 4 bases; unmatched junction nucleotides: 8. The CDR3 spells CASSLGAGGRVYEQYF. The CDR3 DNA reads as TGTGCCAGCAGCTTGGGGGCAGGCGGGAGGGTATACGAGCAGTACTTC. The full variable domain, in which reference TRBV5-6 and TRBJ2-7 provide the parts outside the CDR3, is DAGVTQSPTHLIKTRGQQVTLRCSPKSGHDTVSWYQQALGQGPQFIFQYYEEEERQRGNFPDRFSGHQFPNYSSELNVNALLLGDSALYLCASSLGAGGRVYEQYFGPGTRLTVT.

This clone came up a few times. The rearrangement uses TRBV7-9 and TRBJ2-7, with 7 bases aligning to TRBD1. The CDR3 is 15 amino acids. The germline CDR1 and CDR2 sequences are SEHNR and FQNEAQ (reference sequence). The V segment lost 2 bases and the J segment 4 bases; nucleotides outside the gene matches: 8. CDR3 residues: CASSLWQGDGYEQYF. CDR3 bases: TGTGCCAGCAGCTTATGGCAGGGGGACGGATACGAGCAGTACTTC.

CDR3: CASSNGQGLYNEQFF. Here the CDR3 DNA reads TGTGCCAGCAGCAACGGGCAGGGCTTGTACAATGAGCAGTTCTTC. This chain connects TRBV6-5 to TRBJ2-1, with D tentatively TRBD1 (5 bases). Germline lookup yields CDR1 MNHEY and CDR2 SVGAGI. There are 15 residues in the CDR3. V was shortened by 6 bases and J by 4 bases, with 16 bases between the two germline ends.

The rearrangement joins TRBV14 to TRBJ2-1; D perhaps matches TRBD2 (5 bases). V lost 1 base and J lost 11, with 15 bases in between. The CDR3 loop spans 14 amino acids. Germline V CDR1 and CDR2: SGHDN, FVKESK. The CDR3 here is CASSQAFTSRKQFF. Written as DNA, the CDR3 is TGTGCCAGCAGCCAAGCGTTTACTAGTCGGAAGCAGTTCTTC.

This clone was counted a single time. V gene TRBV28 combines with J gene TRBJ1-6; D is unresolved. This CDR3 has 14 amino acids. CDR1 is MDHEN and CDR2 is SYDVKM in the germline V gene. V lost 7 bases and J lost 5, with 12 bases in between. The DNA for the CDR3 is TGTGCCAGCACGAGCCGAAAAGATAATTCACCCCTCCACTTT. It yields the protein CASTSRKDNSPLHF.

The chain is built from TRBV6-5 and TRBJ2-7, with a tentative D call TRBD1 (6 bases). V lost 5 bases and J 2 bases, leaving 7 bases between the germline ends. Germline CDR1 MNHEY, CDR2 SVGAGI. The CDR3 runs to 12 residues. In DNA, the CDR3 is TGTGCCAGCAGTAGACAGGCCTACGAGCAGTACTTC. Encoded protein: CASSRQAYEQYF.

The chain is built from TRBV1 and TRBJ1-1; the D call TRBD1 from the table was never checked on the DNA. TRBV1 is given as a pseudogene. The CDR3 totals 14 residues. This CDR3 reads CTSSAGTANTEAFF. CDR3 DNA: TGCACCAGCAGCGCAGGGACAGCGAACACTGAAGCTTTCTTT.